These 5 T cell receptor beta chains were all obtained from the same sample, sequenced in a study of T cell responses to AZD1222 COVID-19 vaccine. Here immunoSEQ multiplex PCR was the method, and the copy in TCRdb shows in-frame clones only, minus some. The sample contains tens of thousands of clones, around 90% of which appear only once. The sample was peripheral blood, taken on day 0 of MenACWY control vaccination. All receptors come from an adult in good health.

The chain links TRBV7-8 to TRBJ2-7, with D possibly being TRBD2 (5 bases). The V gene lost 5 bases and the J gene lost 0 bases, with 20 bases spanning the gap. Germline CDR1 SGHVS, CDR2 FQNEAQ. The CDR3 loop spans 17 amino acids. This CDR3 is CASSRNRARGSSYEQYF. DNA of the CDR3: TGTGCCAGCAGCCGAAACCGGGCCCGGGGAAGCTCCTACGAGCAGTACTTC.

The sample holds one count of this clone. This chain joins TRBV6-1 and TRBJ1-2, with D maybe TRBD1 (5 bases). Germline V gene sequence: CDR1 MNHNS, CDR2 SASEGT. Trimming took 0 bases from V and 4 from J, leaving 9 bases between them. This CDR3 comprises 14 residues. The CDR3, as DNA: TGTGCCAGCAGTGAAGCCGGCAGGGCCTATGGCTACACCTTC. Protein product: CASSEAGRAYGYTF.

The V gene is TRBV18, the J gene TRBJ1-1; D is ambiguous. Germline V gene lookup returns CDR1 KGHSH and CDR2 LQKENI. The CDR3 has 13 amino acids. V was cut by 1 base and J by 6 bases, with 9 bases left in between. The CDR3 protein is CASSPQLDAEAFF. For the CDR3, the DNA is TGTGCCAGCTCACCACAGCTCGATGCTGAAGCTTTCTTT.

The chain links TRBV5-1 to TRBJ2-1, with D tentatively TRBD2 (6 bases). The CDR3 length is 13 residues. The V gene's germline CDR1 is SGHRS and CDR2 YFSETQ. V lost 3 bases and J lost 5, with 9 bases in between. CDR3 nucleotides: TGCGCCAGCAGCTCCCGACTAGACAATGAGCAGTTCTTC. Translating it yields CASSSRLDNEQFF.

This chain uses TRBV9 with TRBJ1-1; D remains unclear. CDR3 size: 13 residues. In germline, CDR1 is SGDLS, CDR2 YYNGEE. V shed 0 bases and J shed 1 base, with 4 bases lying between them. The CDR3: CASSVAQNTEAFF. In nucleotides, the CDR3 is TGTGCCAGCAGCGTAGCCCAGAACACTGAAGCTTTCTTT. Looking up the rest from reference TRBV9 and TRBJ1-1 gives the full variable domain: DSGVTQTPKHLITATGQRVTLRCSPRSGDLSVYWYQQSLDQGLQFLIQYYNGEERAKGNILERFSAQQFPDLHSELNLSSLELGDSALYFCASSVAQNTEAFFGQGTRLTVV.